This T cell receptor beta chain was recorded in a study of identical twins. Every sampled donor was Caucasian and healthy. Germline CDR1 and CDR2: MNHNS and SASEGT. V gave up 5 bases and J gave up 1 base; unmatched junction bases: 7. The CDR3 is made up of 15 amino acids. TCRdb reprocessed the 5' RACE reads with MiXCR, giving one entry per CDR3 protein. In the table there are 450,000 or so distinct CDR3 sequences, approximately 25% of which are singletons. These sequences were also reported in another study, on T cells expressing NK-cell markers. That publication notes: Repertoires of TCR beta were obtained from T cells sorted as CD3+CD56+NKG2C+, CD3+CD56+NKG2C- and CD3+CD56-NKG2C+. Of the CD8+ T cells in six donors, roughly 1.0-7.5% belonged to dominant NKG2C+ clonotypes.

The chain recombines TRBV6-1 with TRBJ2-7, with 8 bases matching TRBD1. The receptor was derived from a woman aged 18-29 years in good health. The sample consisted of CD4+ T cells sorted from blood. CDR3 sequence reads: CASSRPGQASYEQYF. For the CDR3, the DNA is TGTGCCAGCAGTCGCCCGGGACAGGCTTCCTACGAGCAGTACTTC.